This entry describes one T cell receptor beta chain. Each CDR3 protein gets one entry after TCRdb re-called the 5' RACE reads with MiXCR. This sample carries 350,000 to 500,000 distinct CDR3 sequences, less than 25% of them seen once, and the ten largest clones take around 13%. These data are taken from a study of T-cell memory formation after mild COVID-19. In the study overall: Largely, TCR clusters stayed within a single donor.

CDR1 and CDR2 from the germline V gene are MNHEY and SVGEGT. The CDR3 totals 15 residues. The V segment lost 2 bases and the J segment 4 bases; nucleotides outside the gene matches: 2. The clonotype originates from an adult woman who had mild COVID-19 (a few samples of this study predate the infection). Cell type and time point are not known. Sequenced sample: PBMCs or a T cell subset sorted from them (not recorded which). The J gene is TRBJ2-1, the V gene TRBV6-2 or TRBV6-3; 10 bases are shared with TRBD2. DNA of the CDR3: TGTGCCAGCAGTTACCAAGCGGGAGGGTACAATGAGCAGTTCTTC. This sequence encodes CASSYQAGGYNEQFF.